A single sample gave rise to the 9 T cell receptor beta chains below, sequenced in a study of shared clonotypes between healthy human individuals. Measured with immunoSEQ multiplex PCR; TCRdb has only the in-frame clones, and not every one. The table lists about 990,000 clones, 75% to 80% of them singletons. The sample taken for sequencing was memory CD4+ T cells from PBMCs. Indicated subset: CD45RA-negative fraction. These receptors all come from a man aged 18 to 35 in good health. Some clones in this sample may be carry-over from other donors' samples.

This sequence joins TRBV5-6 and TRBJ1-2; a weak D match, TRBD1 (5 bases). From germline, CDR1 is SGHDT and CDR2 YYEEEE. Trimming took 0 bases from V and 8 from J, leaving 14 bases between them. CDR3 length: 14 residues. The CDR3 loop is CASSLVQGGEGYTF. The CDR3 nucleotides are TGTGCCAGCAGCTTGGTGCAGGGCGGTGAAGGCTACACCTTC.

The chain uses TRBV7-2 and TRBJ2-2, with D perhaps matching TRBD2 (6 bases). The CDR3 extends over 17 amino acids. Trimming removed 0 bases at V and 6 bases at J, with 17 bases between. Germline CDR1 and CDR2: SGHTA and FQGNSA. CDR3 sequence reads: CASSLAPTGVASGELFF. The CDR3 bases are TGTGCCAGCAGCTTAGCGCCGACGGGAGTCGCCTCCGGGGAGCTGTTTTTT.

The V call is TRBV7-3, the J call TRBJ2-3; D is possibly TRBD1 (5 bases). Germline CDR1 SGHTA, CDR2 FQGTGA. This CDR3 region has 16 residues. V lost 0 bases and J 0 bases, leaving 10 bases between the germline ends. The CDR3 loop reads CASSLTGQLSTDTQYF. DNA for the CDR3: TGTGCCAGCAGCTTAACGGGGCAGCTTAGCACAGATACGCAGTATTTT.

The chain combines TRBV15 with TRBJ2-2, with a possible D match to TRBD2 (6 bases). CDR3 size: 15 residues. Germline CDR1 and CDR2: LNHNV and YYDKDF (reference sequence). The germline V and J ends were trimmed by 1 base and 3 bases, with 9 bases remaining between them. The CDR3 sequence: CATSRGLGDTGELFF. In nucleotides, the CDR3 is TGTGCCACCAGCAGAGGACTAGGGGACACCGGGGAGCTGTTTTTT.

This chain joins TRBV7-2 and TRBJ2-1; TRBD2 agrees at 9 bases. CDR3 length: 16 residues. V was pared by 5 bases and J by 9 bases, with 14 bases of the junction left unmatched. Germline V gene sequence: CDR1 SGHTA, CDR2 FQGNSA. In DNA form, the CDR3 reads TGTGCCAGCAGCCCAGGCGGGAGGGCCCTCTTCGGTGAGCAGTTCTTC. This gives the protein CASSPGGRALFGEQFF.

Regarding this clone: This sequence may be a read error, since a much larger clone differs from it by one base. This rearrangement joins TRBV6-1 to TRBJ1-1; maybe TRBD1 (5 bases). Germline V gives CDR1 MNHNS, CDR2 SASEGT. The V end lost 7 bases, the J end lost 3 bases, and 12 bases lay between the germline ends. This CDR3 contains 13 residues. CDR3 residues: CASTLWGDTEAFF. In nucleotides, the CDR3 is TGTGCCAGCACCTTATGGGGGGACACTGAAGCTTTCTTT.

As concerns this clone: The same CDR3 arises from other DNA sequences in this sample as well. V is TRBV10-2 and J is TRBJ2-2; D remains unclear. CDR1 WSHSY and CDR2 SAAADI come from the germline V gene. This CDR3 is 14 amino acids long. Trimming removed 6 bases from V and 0 bases from J, with 8 bases in between. The CDR3 nucleotides are TGCGCCAGCAGGATCACAGCGAACACCGGGGAGCTGTTTTTT. As protein: CASRITANTGELFF.

The V gene is TRBV29-1, the J gene TRBJ1-1; D unclear. The CDR3 is 12 amino acids. V was pared by 6 bases and J by 5 bases, with 13 bases between. CDR1 SQVTM and CDR2 ANQGSEA come from the germline V gene. The CDR3 coding sequence is TGCAGCGTAGCTAAGGGCGGAACTGAAGCTTTCTTT. It specifies CSVAKGGTEAFF.

The chain employs TRBV7-2 and TRBJ1-2; 9 bases fit TRBD1. J was trimmed by 10 bases and V by 6 bases; bases with no gene match: 9. Per the germline V gene, CDR1 is SGHTA and CDR2 is FQGNSA. The CDR3 consists of 13 residues. This chain's CDR3 is CASSPGTGILYTF. The CDR3, as DNA: TGTGCCAGCAGTCCCGGGACAGGGATTCTCTACACCTTC.